This T cell receptor beta chain derives from a study of T cells in Graves' hyperthyroidism and ophthalmopathy. At the level of the study: Pretreatment peripheral blood was obtained at initial diagnosis.

Diagnoses rested on clinical symptoms, serum thyroxine and TRAb, thyroid ultrasound and orbital computed tomography. Fresh peripheral blood, about 9.6 ml, yielded the PBMCs. V dropped 4 bases and J dropped 3; count of bases not matched to a gene: 6. The CDR3 consists of 15 residues. Germline-derived CDR1 and CDR2 are SGHNT and YYREEE (reference sequence). General study results and limits: Most thyroid-expanded clonotypes above 0.001 were also found in blood.

RNA transcripts gave rise to amplified TCR beta CDR3 regions. A first-round RT-PCR of the TCR CDR3 used the HTBI primer set. TCRdb reanalysed the multiplex PCR reads using MiXCR and keeps one entry per CDR3 protein. The sample has hundreds of thousands of distinct CDR3 sequences, 38% seen once. Points on this clonotype: Its antigen is currently unknown.

This rearrangement joins TRBV5-4 to TRBJ1-1; 10 bases match TRBD1. This clonotype was sampled from a man younger than 35 with Graves' hyperthyroidism. The sequencing input was blood. The CDR3 DNA reads TGTGCCAGCAGCCTCTTGACAGGGGGCTACACTGAAGCTTTCTTT. This sequence encodes CASSLLTGGYTEAFF.